The clone carrying this T cell receptor beta chain was detected a few times. The antigen is undetermined. A single record per CDR3 protein comes from TCRdb applying MiXCR to the 5' RACE reads. The table records roughly 130,000 distinct CDR3 sequences, approximately 16% of them present only once. This specimen comes from a study of T-cell memory formation after mild COVID-19. On the study more broadly: TCR clusters largely stayed donor specific. Study-level points and caveats: CM and EM subsets held most contracting CD4+ clones; EMRA held CD8+ ones. Day 15 to 85 contractors were CD4/CD8 balanced; later expanders leaned CD4+. Pre-infection memory carried some responding clones, suggesting that cross-reactive memory joined.

CDR1 SGHRS and CDR2 YFSETQ come from the germline V gene. Trimming removed 4 bases at V and 4 bases at J, with 23 bases between. The CDR3 has 18 residues. Source material: PBMCs or a T cell subset sorted from them (not recorded which). This TCR came from an adult woman who had mild COVID-19 (a few samples of this study predate the infection). Cell type and time point are not known. V gene TRBV5-1 combines with J gene TRBJ2-2; perhaps TRBD1 as D (6 bases). The CDR3 nucleotides read TGCGCCAGCAGCCCACCAGGGGTGGACAGTTTAAGCACCGGGGAGCTGTTTTTT. Translated: CASSPPGVDSLSTGELFF.